The 23 T cell receptor beta chains listed next were all sequenced from one sample in a study of blood T cell repertoires in COVID-19. Clones were sequenced by immunoSEQ multiplex PCR, and TCRdb holds only the in-frame ones, with some missing. Found here are 80,000 to 100,000 clones, about 80% of them singletons; the top ten hold around 15%. The material sequenced was peripheral blood. Source of these receptors: a human donor in a cohort sampled during active COVID-19.

The chain is built from TRBV5-1 and TRBJ2-7; TRBD2 agrees at 7 bases. The V gene's germline CDR1 is SGHRS and CDR2 YFSETQ. V was pared by 1 base and J by 1 base, with 2 bases of the junction left unmatched. The CDR3 extends over 14 amino acids. In DNA, the CDR3 is TGCGCCAGCAGCTTGCGCGGGGGTTCCTACGAGCAGTACTTC. It translates to CASSLRGGSYEQYF.

The J gene is TRBJ1-5, the V gene TRBV5-5; TRBD1 agrees at 7 bases. Germline lookup yields CDR1 SGHKS and CDR2 YYEKEE (reference sequence). The V segment lost 5 bases and the J segment 3 bases; nucleotides outside the gene matches: 14. The CDR3 covers 17 residues. CDR3 protein: CASSYALQGPNNQPQHF. Written as DNA, the CDR3 is TGTGCCAGCAGTTACGCCTTACAGGGGCCGAACAATCAGCCCCAGCATTTT.

This clone has more than one count but fewer than ten. The chain uses TRBV7-9 and TRBJ2-2; TRBD2 matches 11 bases. Germline V CDR1 and CDR2: SEHNR, FQNEAQ (reference sequence). Unmatched junction bases numbered 10, after V lost 5 bases and J lost 5 bases. The CDR3 length is 17 residues. CDR3 DNA sequence: TGTGCCAGCAGCCGACTAGCGGGAATGGTGGGGACCGGGGAGCTGTTTTTT. Protein sequence: CASSRLAGMVGTGELFF. The full variable domain, completed using reference TRBV7-9 and TRBJ2-2, is DTGVSQNPRHKITKRGQNVTFRCDPISEHNRLYWYRQTLGQGPEFLTYFQNEAQLEKSRLLSDRFSAERPKGSFSTLEIQRTEQGDSAMYLCASSRLAGMVGTGELFFGEGSRLTVL.

The chain uses TRBV3-1 (or the pseudogene TRBV3-2) and TRBJ2-7; 7 nucleotides match TRBD1. With 10 bases clipped from V and 3 bases from J, the junction kept 9 bases outside the gene matches. Germline loops: CDR1 LGHDT, CDR2 YNNKEL (reference sequence). CDR3 length equals 13 residues. CDR3 bases: TGTGCCACCCTTGACAGGGCCGGCTACGAGCAGTACTTC. Translated: CATLDRAGYEQYF.

The chain has TRBV2 and TRBJ1-2; possible D gene TRBD1, 6 bases. V gave up 5 bases and J gave up 3 bases, with 10 bases separating them. CDR3 length: 13 residues. The germline V gene encodes CDR1 SNHLY and CDR2 FYNNEI. The CDR3 here is CASSSGVDYGYTF. As DNA, the CDR3 is TGTGCCAGCAGTTCAGGGGTCGACTATGGCTACACCTTC. The complete variable domain, with remaining parts taken from reference TRBV2 and TRBJ1-2, reads EPEVTQTPSHQVTQMGQEVILRCVPISNHLYFYWYRQILGQKVEFLVSFYNNEISEKSEIFDDQFSVERPDGSNFTLKIRSTKLEDSAMYFCASSSGVDYGYTFGSGTRLTVV.

The rearrangement links TRBV28 to TRBJ2-1, with D possibly matching TRBD2 (6 bases). Trimming pared 8 bases from V and 8 bases from J, leaving 19 bases between. Germline loops: CDR1 MDHEN, CDR2 SYDVKM. This CDR3 spans 14 amino acids. CDR3 protein: CASSTGGSLDEQFF. The CDR3 coding sequence is TGTGCCAGCTCCACCGGGGGAAGTTTGGATGAGCAGTTCTTC.

The J gene is TRBJ1-1, the V gene TRBV2; possible D gene TRBD1, 6 bases. The CDR3 is 14 residues long. V was cut by 8 bases and J by 1 base, with 14 bases left in between. Germline CDR1 SNHLY, CDR2 FYNNEI. CDR3 coding DNA: TGTGCCAGCTCACCACAGGGTAGGAACACTGAAGCTTTCTTT. This gives the protein CASSPQGRNTEAFF.

The genes are TRBV9 and TRBJ2-2; maybe TRBD1 (6 bases). The germline V and J ends were trimmed by 4 bases and 1 base, with 17 bases remaining between them. The germline V gene has CDR1 SGDLS and CDR2 YYNGEE. This CDR3 spans 17 amino acids. The CDR3 nucleotides read TGTGCCAGCAGCACGAGAAACAGGGTCGGGAACACCGGGGAGCTGTTTTTT. Encoded protein: CASSTRNRVGNTGELFF.

This chain uses TRBV14 with TRBJ1-2; 9 bases line up with TRBD1. Per germline, CDR1 SGHDN and CDR2 FVKESK. With V trimmed by 4 bases and J by 9 bases, 9 bases remained unmatched. The CDR3 spans 14 residues. The CDR3 sequence: CASSLRTGASSYTF. The CDR3 DNA reads as TGTGCCAGCAGCCTACGGACAGGGGCCAGCAGCTACACCTTC.

This clone was seen once. V and J are TRBV2 and TRBJ1-3; 7 bases map to TRBD1. Germline CDR1 is SNHLY and CDR2 is FYNNEI. V trimming: 7 bases; J trimming: 0 bases; junction bases outside the gene matches: 9. The CDR3 spans 16 residues. This chain's CDR3 is CASTQDRIDSGNTIYF. The CDR3 DNA sequence: TGTGCCAGCACCCAGGACAGGATCGACTCTGGAAACACCATATATTTT.

The chain carries TRBV5-4 and TRBJ2-2, with 8 bases matching TRBD2. The J segment lost 0 bases and the V segment lost 3 bases, leaving 7 bases of the junction unmatched. The V gene's germline CDR1 is SGHNT and CDR2 YYREEE (reference sequence). CDR3 size: 17 residues. In DNA, the CDR3 is TGTGCCAGCAGCTCCGGGGGGGTAAGATCGAACACCGGGGAGCTGTTTTTT. This sequence encodes CASSSGGVRSNTGELFF.

This chain joins TRBV29-1 and TRBJ1-5; D is ambiguous. CDR3 length: 13 residues. Germline lookup yields CDR1 SQVTM and CDR2 ANQGSEA. Trimming took off 7 bases at V and 6 bases at J, with 16 bases between the two ends. CDR3 loop: CSASKGGSQPQHF. The CDR3 coding sequence is TGCAGCGCCAGTAAGGGTGGGAGTCAGCCCCAGCATTTT.

The gene calls are TRBV30 and TRBJ2-3; D possibly corresponds to TRBD2 (5 bases). Germline lookup yields CDR1 GTSNPN and CDR2 SVGIG (reference sequence). CDR3 length: 14 residues. V was clipped by 4 bases and J by 0 bases, with 11 bases between them. The chain's CDR3 is CAWNRDLSTDTQYF. The DNA of the CDR3 is TGTGCCTGGAATCGGGATCTAAGCACAGATACGCAGTATTTT.

The chain joins TRBV6-6 to TRBJ2-7; 7 bases align to TRBD2. The germline CDR1 and CDR2 sequences are MNHNY and SVGAGI (reference sequence). V gave up 7 bases and J gave up 7 bases; unmatched junction bases: 13. The CDR3 is made up of 14 amino acids. CDR3 in DNA: TGTGCCAGCACCTGGGGGGGAGGTTCCCGGGAGCAGTACTTC. Its protein is CASTWGGGSREQYF.

The genes are TRBV14 and TRBJ2-5, with D possibly TRBD2 on 5 matching bases. The germline gives CDR1 SGHDN, CDR2 FVKESK. V was cut by 4 bases and J by 5 bases, with 17 bases left in between. This CDR3 is 15 amino acids long. CDR3 bases: TGTGCCAGCAGCCCCCGGAGGAAGGTCAGGGAGACCCAGTACTTC. It codes for CASSPRRKVRETQYF.

This sequence joins TRBV12-3 or TRBV12-4 and TRBJ2-5, with D hard to call. This CDR3 contains 13 residues. Trimming shortened V by 8 bases and J by 7 bases, and 17 bases separated the two germline ends. The CDR3 region is CASGPPPIGTQYF. In nucleotides, the CDR3 is TGTGCCAGCGGCCCCCCCCCGATTGGGACCCAGTACTTC.

The chain joins TRBV19 to TRBJ2-1, with 7 positions matching TRBD1. With V trimmed by 0 bases and J by 3 bases, 8 bases remained unmatched. The CDR3 covers 17 residues. The germline V gene has CDR1 LNHDA and CDR2 SQIVND (reference sequence). The CDR3 sequence is CASSIDLTGRLYNEQFF. CDR3 in DNA: TGTGCCAGTAGTATAGACCTGACAGGGCGCCTCTACAATGAGCAGTTCTTC.

J is TRBJ2-6 and V is TRBV5-5; weak D call: TRBD2 (6 bases). V was pared by 4 bases and J by 4 bases, with 15 bases between. The CDR3 runs to 16 residues. The V gene's germline CDR1 is SGHKS and CDR2 YYEKEE (reference sequence). CDR3 in amino acids: CASSPGLLRGANVLTF. DNA for the CDR3: TGTGCCAGCAGCCCGGGACTGCTCAGGGGGGCCAACGTCCTGACTTTC.

The CDR3 protein is CAWRGGNTGELFF. CDR3 bases: TGTGCCTGGAGAGGGGGGAACACCGGGGAGCTGTTTTTT. The chain joins TRBV30 to TRBJ2-2, with D perhaps matching TRBD1 (6 bases). V was trimmed by 3 bases and J by 1 base, leaving 6 bases between them. Per the germline V gene, CDR1 is GTSNPN and CDR2 is SVGIG (reference sequence). The CDR3 covers 13 residues.

The table lists this clone with many counts. The rearrangement uses TRBV21-1 and TRBJ2-1; the tabulated D call, TRBD1, remains unverified against the DNA. TRBV21-1 is a listed pseudogene. CDR3 length: 15 residues. The CDR3 DNA reads TGTGCCAGCAGCAAATCCTGGGACAGATCCACTGAGCAGTTCTTC. It translates to CASSKSWDRSTEQFF.

The V gene is TRBV4-2, the J gene TRBJ2-7; D gene uncertain. The germline CDR1 and CDR2 sequences are LGHNA and YNFKEQ. CDR3 length: 15 residues. Trimming took 0 bases from V and 0 from J, leaving 9 bases between them. CDR3: CASSQDPAGSYEQYF. DNA for the CDR3: TGTGCCAGCAGCCAAGATCCTGCCGGCTCCTACGAGCAGTACTTC.

Comments on this clone: This could be a read error, since a much larger clone is one nucleotide away. V and J are TRBV7-3 and TRBJ1-1; a weak D match, TRBD1 (6 bases). The CDR3 spans 13 residues. Germline CDR1 reads SGHTA; CDR2 reads FQGTGA. Trimming removed 5 bases from V and 1 base from J, with 8 bases in between. CDR3 coding DNA: TGTGCCAGCAGCGTCAGGGGGAACACTGAAGCTTTCTTT. This translates into CASSVRGNTEAFF. Using reference TRBV7-3 and TRBJ1-1 for the parts outside the CDR3, the full variable domain is GAGVSQTPSNKVTEKGKYVELRCDPISGHTALYWYRQSLGQGPEFLIYFQGTGAADDSGLPNDRFFAVRPEGSVSTLKIQRTERGDSAVYLCASSVRGNTEAFFGQGTRLTVV.

The chain joins TRBV2 to TRBJ2-2; tentative D call: TRBD2 (5 bases). Germline CDR1 is SNHLY and CDR2 is FYNNEI. This CDR3 comprises 13 residues. The ends were cut back, 4 bases at V and 5 bases at J, with 8 bases in the middle. In DNA form, the CDR3 reads TGTGCCAGCAGTGGGACTGCAACCGGGGAGCTGTTTTTT. The encoded protein is CASSGTATGELFF.